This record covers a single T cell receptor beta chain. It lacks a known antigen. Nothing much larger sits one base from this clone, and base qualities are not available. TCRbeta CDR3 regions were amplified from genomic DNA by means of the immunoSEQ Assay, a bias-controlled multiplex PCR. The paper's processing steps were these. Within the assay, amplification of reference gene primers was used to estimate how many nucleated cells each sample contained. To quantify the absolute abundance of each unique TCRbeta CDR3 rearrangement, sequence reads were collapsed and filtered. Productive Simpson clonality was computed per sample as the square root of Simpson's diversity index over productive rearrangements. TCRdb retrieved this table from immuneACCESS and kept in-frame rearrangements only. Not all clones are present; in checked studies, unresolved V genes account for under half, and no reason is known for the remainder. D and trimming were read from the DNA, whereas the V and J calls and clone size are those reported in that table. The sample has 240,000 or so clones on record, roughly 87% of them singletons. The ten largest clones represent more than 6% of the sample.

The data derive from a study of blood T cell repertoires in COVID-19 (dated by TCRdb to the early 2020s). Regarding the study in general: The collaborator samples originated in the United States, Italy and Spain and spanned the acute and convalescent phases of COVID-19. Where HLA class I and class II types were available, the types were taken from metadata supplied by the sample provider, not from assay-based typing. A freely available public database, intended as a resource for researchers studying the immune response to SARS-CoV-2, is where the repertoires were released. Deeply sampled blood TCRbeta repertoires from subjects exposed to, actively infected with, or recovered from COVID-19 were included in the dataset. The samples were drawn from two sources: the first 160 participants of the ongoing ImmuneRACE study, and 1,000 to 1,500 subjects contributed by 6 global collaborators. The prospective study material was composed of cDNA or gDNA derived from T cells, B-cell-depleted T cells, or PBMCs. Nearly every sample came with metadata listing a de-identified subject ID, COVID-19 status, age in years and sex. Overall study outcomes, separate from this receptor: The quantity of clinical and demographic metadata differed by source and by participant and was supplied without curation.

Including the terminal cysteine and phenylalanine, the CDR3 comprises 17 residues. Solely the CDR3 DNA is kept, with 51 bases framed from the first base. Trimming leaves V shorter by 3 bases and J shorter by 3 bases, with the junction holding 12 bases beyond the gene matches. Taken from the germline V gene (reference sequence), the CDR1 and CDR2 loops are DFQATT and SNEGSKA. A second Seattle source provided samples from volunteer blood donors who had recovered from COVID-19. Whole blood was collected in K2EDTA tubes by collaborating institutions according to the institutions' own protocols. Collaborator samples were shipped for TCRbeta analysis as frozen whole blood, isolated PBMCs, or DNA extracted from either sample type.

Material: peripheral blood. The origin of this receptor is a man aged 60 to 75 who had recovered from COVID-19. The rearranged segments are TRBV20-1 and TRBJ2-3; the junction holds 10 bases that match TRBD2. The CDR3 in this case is CSASGASGGQETDTQYF. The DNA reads TGCAGTGCTAGTGGAGCTAGCGGGGGCCAGGAGACAGATACGCAGTATTTT.